Listed below are T cell receptor beta chains from one sample, sequenced in a study of Ad26.COV2.S vaccination and SARS-CoV-2 variants. Sequencing was performed with immunoSEQ multiplex PCR; in TCRdb, only in-frame clones are kept and a portion is missing. The sample shows roughly 140,000 clones, 75% to 90% of them seen only once. Sample: peripheral blood, taken after recovery from COVID-19. Receptor source: a human donor who had recovered from COVID-19. The CDR3 runs from the conserved cysteine through the conserved F or W. Rows give clone size only sometimes, using once, few, many, or a class for an expanded clone.

v_call	j_call	clone_size	cdr3_aa
TRBV11-2	TRBJ2-1	.	CASRSPGTGFHEQFF
TRBV19	TRBJ1-5	few	CASGLGNQPQHF
TRBV18	TRBJ2-7	.	CASFREQGPTYEQYF
TRBV7-2	TRBJ2-2	.	CASSLDRVGGELFF
TRBV4-3	TRBJ1-3	.	CASSRDTGNTIYF
TRBV5-8	TRBJ1-1	.	CASSLTTGRRWNTEAFF
TRBV15	TRBJ1-2	.	CAIGTGVLGYGYTF
TRBV5-1	TRBJ2-2	.	CASSLGPRAGGELFF
TRBV28	TRBJ1-3	.	CASSSENSGNTIYF
TRBV5-5	TRBJ2-3	.	CASSLWTGTDTQYF
TRBV7-2	TRBJ2-7	few	CASSLGRYIRDEQYF
TRBV9	TRBJ1-6	.	CASSVAGDNSPLHF
TRBV28	TRBJ2-7	few	CASSLNGGQGGEYF
TRBV7-2	TRBJ2-5	.	CASSLSTAARQETQYF
TRBV9	TRBJ1-6	few	CASSGTGDNSPLHF
TRBV3-1/TRBV3-2	TRBJ2-1	.	CASSQNGGTSGGGWVGEQFF
TRBV19	TRBJ2-3	.	CASSIWDRGTDTQYF
TRBV7-9	TRBJ1-3	once	CASSLQGPNTIYF
TRBV5-6	TRBJ2-5	.	CASSLGTARETQYF
TRBV6-6	TRBJ1-4	.	CASTIQGEKLFF